The 9 T cell receptor beta chains given below trace back to one sample, sequenced in a study of T cells in Graves' hyperthyroidism and ophthalmopathy (dated by TCRdb to between 2018 and 2021). The method behind the library was multiplex PCR. TCRdb records Illumina HiSeq 2000 as the sequencer. TCR beta CDR3 regions were amplified from RNA transcripts. The TCR CDR3 was subjected to a first round of RT-PCR using the HTBI primer set and the Qiagen OneStep RT-PCR kit. TCRdb cleaned the public reads at Q25 with fastp, built clones with MiXCR and kept in-frame beta chains. For every CDR3 protein sequence, its rows merge into one entry that carries the most common genes and DNA. The sample table contains roughly 530,000 distinct CDR3 sequences; only one count was recorded for under 20% of them. The ten largest clones add up to 15% to 20% of the sample. Source material: blood. The receptors here all came from a woman aged 18-35 years with Graves' ophthalmopathy.

The rearrangement uses TRBV11-2 and TRBJ2-3; the match to TRBD1 covers 12 bases. Unmatched junction bases numbered 7, after V lost 4 bases and J lost 2 bases. The length of the CDR3 is 17 residues. Germline CDR1 is SGHAT and CDR2 is FQNNGV. CDR3 coding DNA: TGTGCCAGCAGCTCTAGAGGGACAGGGGGCCTCACAGATACGCAGTATTTT. It yields the protein CASSSRGTGGLTDTQYF. The full variable domain, rest sourced from reference TRBV11-2 and TRBJ2-3, is EAGVAQSPRYKIIEKRQSVAFWCNPISGHATLYWYQQILGQGPKLLIQFQNNGVVDDSQLPKDRFSAERLKGVDSTLKIQPAKLEDSAVYLCASSSRGTGGLTDTQYFGPGTRLTVL.

This clonotype was found many times. This rearrangement joins TRBV12-3 or TRBV12-4 to TRBJ2-7, with TRBD2 identical over 7 bases. This CDR3 has 13 amino acids. The V gene end was trimmed by 4 bases and the J gene end by 3 bases; junction bases not matched to a gene: 3. The CDR3 loop is CASSYGGNYEQYF. The DNA of the CDR3 is TGTGCCAGCAGTTACGGGGGGAACTACGAGCAGTACTTC.

This clonotype appeared many times. This rearrangement joins TRBV6-1 to TRBJ1-1; 8 bases are shared with TRBD1. V lost 6 bases to trimming and J lost 3 bases; unmatched junction nucleotides: 9. Germline assignment: CDR1 MNHNS and CDR2 SASEGT. The CDR3 loop spans 15 amino acids. CDR3 nucleotides: TGTGCCAGCAGACCTCAGGGGGCGGTGGACACTGAAGCTTTCTTT. Translated: CASRPQGAVDTEAFF.

The chain carries TRBV25-1 and TRBJ2-7; 7 nucleotides agree with TRBD1. Germline CDR1 and CDR2: MGHDK and SYGVNS. CDR3 length: 15 amino acids. J gave up 3 bases and V 3 bases, and 8 bases lay outside the gene matches. The CDR3 sequence is CASSDGTDYLYEQYF. In DNA form, the CDR3 reads TGTGCCAGCAGTGATGGGACAGATTATCTCTACGAGCAGTACTTC.

This clonotype was detected ten times or more. V and J are TRBV30 and TRBJ1-4; 9 bases match TRBD1. The CDR3 has 12 residues. V gave up 7 bases and J gave up 8 bases; unmatched junction bases: 5. Germline loops: CDR1 GTSNPN, CDR2 SVGIG (reference sequence). CDR3 protein: CALQGAEEKLFF. CDR3 DNA: TGTGCCTTACAGGGGGCAGAGGAAAAACTGTTTTTT.

Many counts were recorded for this clonotype. The V and J genes are TRBV13 and TRBJ2-3; possible D gene TRBD2, 6 bases. The CDR3 length is 13 residues. Deletions cut 4 bases from V and 8 bases from J, with 13 bases between. CDR1 PRHDT and CDR2 FYEKMQ come from the germline V gene (reference sequence). The CDR3 bases are TGTGCCAGCAGCTACCGATCCGGGGGTACGCAGTATTTT. It yields the protein CASSYRSGGTQYF.

This clonotype has at least ten counts. CDR3 bases: TGTGCCAGCAGCTTAGGCGGCAGGGTATTTGCTGAAGCTTTCTTT. Amino acids: CASSLGGRVFAEAFF. The V gene is TRBV13, the J gene TRBJ1-1; a possible D gene is TRBD1 (5 bases). V lost 0 bases, J lost 6 bases, and 14 bases lay in between. Per the germline V gene, CDR1 is PRHDT and CDR2 is FYEKMQ (reference sequence). The CDR3 has 15 residues.

This clonotype was seen repeatedly, ten times or more. The chain recombines TRBV13 with TRBJ1-2, with a weak D call TRBD1 (6 bases). CDR3 length: 14 residues. CDR1 and CDR2 (germline): PRHDT, FYEKMQ (reference sequence). V shed 3 bases and J shed 4 bases, with 12 bases lying between them. CDR3 in DNA: TGTGCCAGCAGCTTTCGGACAGTAGGCTATGGCTACACCTTC. Amino acids: CASSFRTVGYGYTF.

The rearrangement uses TRBV3-1 and TRBJ2-7; D remains ambiguous. V lost 5 bases and J 3 bases, leaving 11 bases between the germline ends. Germline V gene sequence: CDR1 LGHDT, CDR2 YNNKEL (reference sequence). The CDR3 runs 13 residues. CDR3 region: CASSKQTFYEQYF. CDR3 sequence (DNA): TGTGCCAGCAGCAAACAGACTTTCTACGAGCAGTACTTC.